This T cell receptor (beta chain) comes out of a study of cytomegalovirus exposure and HLA in healthy donors. A note on this clone: Antigen unknown.

The data were produced by immunoSEQ multiplex PCR, yet TCRdb's version contains in-frame clones alone and is incomplete. In the table there are roughly 300,000 clones, 87% of which are singletons. Study-level findings and limits: In vitro checks showed that a few CMV-associated chains really do target CMV antigens.

Germline lookup yields CDR1 MNHNY and CDR2 SVGAGI (reference sequence). The ends were cut back, 0 bases at V and 1 base at J, with 4 bases in the middle. This CDR3 is built from 14 residues. The TCR originated in a woman in her twenties or thirties in good health and CMV-seropositive. The sample consisted of PBMCs. The V call is TRBV6-6, the J call TRBJ1-5, with D unresolved. The CDR3 sequence is CASSYSASNQPQHF. The CDR3 nucleotides read TGTGCCAGCAGTTACTCTGCCAGCAATCAGCCCCAGCATTTT.